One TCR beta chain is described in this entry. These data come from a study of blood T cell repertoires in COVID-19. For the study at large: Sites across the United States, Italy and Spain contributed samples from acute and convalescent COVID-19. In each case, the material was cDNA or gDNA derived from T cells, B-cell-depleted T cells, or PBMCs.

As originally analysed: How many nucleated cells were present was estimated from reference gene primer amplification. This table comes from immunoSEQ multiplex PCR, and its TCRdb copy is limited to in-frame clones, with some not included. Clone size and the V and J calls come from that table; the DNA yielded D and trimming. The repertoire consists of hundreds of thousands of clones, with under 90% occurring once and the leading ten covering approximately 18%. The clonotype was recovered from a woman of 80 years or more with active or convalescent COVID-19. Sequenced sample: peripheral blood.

CDR3 in amino acids: CAWRPGRANEQFF. The CDR3 DNA is TGTGCCTGGAGACCCGGGAGGGCGAATGAGCAGTTCTTC. The J gene is TRBJ2-1, the V gene TRBV30, with TRBD2 matching 8 bases. The CDR3 sequence is 13 residues long. Trimming took 3 bases from V and 7 from J; bases not matched to a gene: 5. The germline V gene has CDR1 GTSNPN and CDR2 SVGIG (reference sequence).